The sequence of this T cell receptor (beta chain) was determined in a study of T cells after yellow fever vaccination. The sample holds many counts of this clonotype. What it recognizes is unknown. A 5'RACE template-switching step, the method used to make TCR cDNA, added a universal primer site and UMIs. TCRdb independently ran MiXCR on the 5' RACE reads; one entry per CDR3 protein. The repertoire consists of about 99,000 distinct CDR3 sequences, with around 5.5% occurring once and the leading ten covering roughly two fifths. Study-level findings and limits: Post-booster repertoires again held most primary-vaccination clones (roughly 95% CD4, roughly 88% CD8). Weaker, the secondary response had a peak occurring faster, on day 5 versus 15.

Deletions cut 3 bases from V and 5 bases from J, with 13 bases between. This CDR3 spans 13 amino acids. CDR1 is DFQATT and CDR2 is SNEGSKA in the germline V gene (reference sequence). The specimen comprised CD8+ T cells sorted from PBMCs, sampled 10 days after the yellow fever booster vaccination. V usage is TRBV20-1 and J usage is TRBJ1-1; D is possibly TRBD1 (5 bases). The origin of this receptor is a man in his late teens or twenties who received the YFV17D yellow fever vaccine. CDR3 coding DNA: TGCAGTGCTAGCCAGGGTAGTGCGACTGAAGCTTTCTTT. Amino acid sequence: CSASQGSATEAFF.